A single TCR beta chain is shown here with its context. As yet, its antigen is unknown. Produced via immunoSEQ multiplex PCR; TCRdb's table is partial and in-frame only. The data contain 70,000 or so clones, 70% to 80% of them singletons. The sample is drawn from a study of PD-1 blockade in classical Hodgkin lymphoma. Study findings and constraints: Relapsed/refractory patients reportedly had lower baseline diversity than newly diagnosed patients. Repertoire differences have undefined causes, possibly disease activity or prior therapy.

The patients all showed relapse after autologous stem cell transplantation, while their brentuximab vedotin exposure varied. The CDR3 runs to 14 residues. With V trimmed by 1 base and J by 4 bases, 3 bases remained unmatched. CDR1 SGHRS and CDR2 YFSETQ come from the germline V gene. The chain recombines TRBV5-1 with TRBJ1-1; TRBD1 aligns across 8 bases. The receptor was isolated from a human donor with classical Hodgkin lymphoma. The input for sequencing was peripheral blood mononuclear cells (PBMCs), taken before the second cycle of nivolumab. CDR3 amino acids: CASSLWDRSTEAFF. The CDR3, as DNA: TGCGCCAGCAGCTTGTGGGACAGGAGCACTGAAGCTTTCTTT.